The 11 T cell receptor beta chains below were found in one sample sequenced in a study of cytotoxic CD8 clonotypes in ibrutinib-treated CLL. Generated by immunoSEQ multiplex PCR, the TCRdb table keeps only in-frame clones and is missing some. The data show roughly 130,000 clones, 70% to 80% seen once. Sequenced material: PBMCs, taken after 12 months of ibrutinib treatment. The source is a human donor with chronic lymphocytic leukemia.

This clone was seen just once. CDR3 residues: CASSWTSPYRTQYF. For the CDR3, the DNA is TGTGCCAGCAGTTGGACTAGCCCCTATCGGACCCAGTACTTC. This chain joins TRBV7-2 and TRBJ2-5, with 8 bases that match TRBD2. The V segment lost 6 bases and the J segment 7 bases; nucleotides outside the gene matches: 10. CDR3 length: 14 amino acids. Germline V gives CDR1 SGHTA, CDR2 FQGNSA.

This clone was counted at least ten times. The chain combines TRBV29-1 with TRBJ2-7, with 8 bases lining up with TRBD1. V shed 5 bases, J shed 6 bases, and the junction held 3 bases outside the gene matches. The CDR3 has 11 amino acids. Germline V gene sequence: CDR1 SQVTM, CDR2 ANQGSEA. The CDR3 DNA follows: TGCAGCGTTTTGGGACAGGTCGAGCAGTACTTC. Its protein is CSVLGQVEQYF.

CDR3 in amino acids: CASSLRGPGDEQFF. The CDR3 nucleotides are TGCGCCAGCAGCTTACGAGGGCCGGGGGATGAGCAGTTCTTC. The chain employs TRBV5-1 and TRBJ2-1; D might be TRBD2 (6 bases). Germline V gene data show CDR1 as SGHRS and CDR2 as YFSETQ. The CDR3 runs to 14 residues. Trimming shortened V by 2 bases and J by 8 bases, and 14 bases separated the two germline ends.

This chain's CDR3 is CASSQDLPAGQFF. The CDR3 coding sequence is TGCGCCAGCAGCCAAGATCTGCCTGCGGGGCAGTTCTTC. The gene calls are TRBV4-3 and TRBJ2-1, with a weak D call TRBD2 (5 bases). The CDR3 has 13 amino acids. Trimming took off 0 bases at V and 12 bases at J, with 12 bases between the two ends. Germline lookup yields CDR1 LGHNA and CDR2 YSLEER.

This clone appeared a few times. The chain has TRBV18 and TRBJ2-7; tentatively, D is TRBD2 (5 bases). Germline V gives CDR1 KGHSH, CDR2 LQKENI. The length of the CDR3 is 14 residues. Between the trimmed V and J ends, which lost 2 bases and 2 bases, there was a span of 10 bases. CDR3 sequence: CASSPDQEAYEQYF. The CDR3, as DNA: TGTGCCAGCTCACCAGACCAGGAGGCCTACGAGCAGTACTTC. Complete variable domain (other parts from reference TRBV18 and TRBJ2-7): NAGVMQNPRHLVRRRGQEARLRCSPMKGHSHVYWYRQLPEEGLKFMVYLQKENIIDESGMPKERFSAEFPKEGPSILRIQQVVRGDSAAYFCASSPDQEAYEQYFGPGTRLTVT.

This chain's CDR3 is CASTDNRGRLYEQYF. The CDR3 DNA is TGTGCCAGCACCGACAACAGGGGTCGACTTTACGAGCAGTACTTC. The chain is built from TRBV11-2 and TRBJ2-7; 7 bases are a match to TRBD1. There are 15 residues in the CDR3. V shed 7 bases, J shed 4 bases, and the junction held 13 bases outside the gene matches. Germline loops: CDR1 SGHAT, CDR2 FQNNGV.

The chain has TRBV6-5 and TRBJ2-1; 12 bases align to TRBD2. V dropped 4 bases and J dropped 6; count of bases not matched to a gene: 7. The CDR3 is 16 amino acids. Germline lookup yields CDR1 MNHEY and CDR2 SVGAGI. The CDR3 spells CASSWTLAGGLNEQFF. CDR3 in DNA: TGTGCCAGCAGTTGGACCCTAGCGGGAGGGCTCAATGAGCAGTTCTTC.

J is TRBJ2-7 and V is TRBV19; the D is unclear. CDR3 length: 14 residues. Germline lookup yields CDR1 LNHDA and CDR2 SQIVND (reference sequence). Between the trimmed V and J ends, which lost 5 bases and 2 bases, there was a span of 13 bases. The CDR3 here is CASSVQNTPYEQYF. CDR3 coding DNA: TGTGCCAGTAGTGTACAGAATACCCCCTACGAGCAGTACTTC.

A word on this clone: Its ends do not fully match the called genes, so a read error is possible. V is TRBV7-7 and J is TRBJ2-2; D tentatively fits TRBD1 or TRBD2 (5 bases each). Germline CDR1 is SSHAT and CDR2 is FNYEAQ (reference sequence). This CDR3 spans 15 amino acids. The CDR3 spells CASSLALGGSGELFF. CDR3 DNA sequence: TGTGCTAGCAGCTTAGCGCTTGGGGGTTCCGGGGAGCTGTTTTTT.

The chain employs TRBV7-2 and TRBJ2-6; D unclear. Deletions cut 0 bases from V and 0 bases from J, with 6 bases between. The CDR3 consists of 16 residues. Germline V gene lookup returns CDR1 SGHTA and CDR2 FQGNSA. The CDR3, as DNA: TGTGCCAGCAGCTTAGCCCAGAGCTCTGGGGCCAACGTCCTGACTTTC. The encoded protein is CASSLAQSSGANVLTF.

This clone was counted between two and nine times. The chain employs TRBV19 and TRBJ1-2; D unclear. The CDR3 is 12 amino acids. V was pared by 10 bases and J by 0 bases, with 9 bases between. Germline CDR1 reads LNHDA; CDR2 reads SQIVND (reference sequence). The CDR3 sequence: CATRGSNYGYTF. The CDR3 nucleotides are TGTGCCACCCGTGGTTCTAACTATGGCTACACCTTC.